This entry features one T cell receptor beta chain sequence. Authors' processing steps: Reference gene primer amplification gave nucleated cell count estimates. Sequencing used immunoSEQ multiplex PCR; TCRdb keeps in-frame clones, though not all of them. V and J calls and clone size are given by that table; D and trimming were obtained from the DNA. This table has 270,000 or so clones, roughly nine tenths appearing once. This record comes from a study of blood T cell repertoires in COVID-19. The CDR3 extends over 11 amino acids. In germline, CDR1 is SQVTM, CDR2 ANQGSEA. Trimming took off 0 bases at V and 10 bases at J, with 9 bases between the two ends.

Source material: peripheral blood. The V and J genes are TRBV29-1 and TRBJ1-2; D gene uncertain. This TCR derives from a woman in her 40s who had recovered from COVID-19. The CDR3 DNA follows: TGCAGCGTTGAAGACGCGAGGGACTACACCTTC. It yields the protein CSVEDARDYTF. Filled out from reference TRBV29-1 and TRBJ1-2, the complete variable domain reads SAVISQKPSRDICQRGTSLTIQCQVDSQVTMMFWYRQQPGQSLTLIATANQGSEATYESGFVIDKFPISRPNLTFSTLTVSNMSPEDSSIYLCSVEDARDYTFGSGTRLTVV.